Each of the 5 T cell receptor beta chains below was sequenced from the same sample in a study of T cell repertoires in cytomegalovirus infection. TCRdb recomputed calls from the reads with MiXCR, one row per CDR3 protein. The data contain around 94,000 distinct CDR3 sequences, approximately 17% of them seen just once; the ten biggest clones take up about 8.8%. The sequenced sample was PBMCs. The receptor source for this set is a human donor in good health (CMV status not recorded). Some clones in this sample may be carry-over from other donors' samples.

This clonotype was seen more than once but under ten times. The V call is TRBV23-1, the J call TRBJ1-4; D not resolved. TRBV23-1 is designated an ORF whose function remains uncertain. The CDR3 length is 10 residues. V was cut by 3 bases and J by 7 bases, with 0 bases left in between. The CDR3 protein is CASSHEKLFF. CDR3 sequence (DNA): TGCGCCAGCAGTCATGAAAAACTGTTTTTT.

This clonotype turned up a few times. The CDR3 protein is CASSFPANVNTEAFF. The CDR3 bases are TGTGCCAGCAGTTTTCCAGCCAACGTGAACACTGAAGCTTTCTTT. This chain uses TRBV6-6 with TRBJ1-1; D is undetermined. Looked up from germline, CDR1 is MNHNY and CDR2 is SVGAGI (reference sequence). Between the trimmed V and J ends, which lost 4 bases and 0 bases, there was a span of 12 bases. The CDR3 loop spans 15 amino acids.

The chain recombines TRBV4-1 with TRBJ2-3; D possibly matches TRBD1 or TRBD2 (5 bases each). Germline V lookup: CDR1 MGHRA, CDR2 YSYEKL. Trimming cost V 0 bases and J 2 bases, with 12 bases left between them. This CDR3 is built from 16 residues. CDR3 nucleotides: TGCGCCAGCAGCCAAGATCATAGGGACCCCACAGATACGCAGTATTTT. Protein product: CASSQDHRDPTDTQYF.

For this clonotype: A clone one base away is much larger, so this may be a read error. The rearrangement uses TRBV6-1 and TRBJ2-5; D ambiguous. The CDR3 consists of 15 residues. CDR1 MNHNS and CDR2 SASEGT come from the germline V gene. CDR3 sequence (DNA): TGTACCAGCAGTGAAGACCGAGCCACACAAGAGACCCAGTACTTC. Protein sequence: CTSSEDRATQETQYF.

This clonotype was seen ten or more times. The rearrangement links TRBV7-2 to TRBJ1-5; D gene uncertain. V lost 2 bases to trimming and J lost 0 bases, with 2 bases between them. The CDR3 loop spans 13 amino acids. Germline V gene data show CDR1 as SGHTA and CDR2 as FQGNSA. CDR3: CASSLRSNQPQHF. The CDR3 DNA reads as TGTGCCAGCAGCTTACGTAGCAATCAGCCCCAGCATTTT. The full variable domain, its missing parts supplied by reference TRBV7-2 and TRBJ1-5, is GAGVSQSPSNKVTEKGKDVELRCDPISGHTALYWYRQSLGQGLEFLIYFQGNSAPDKSGLPSDRFSAERTGGSVSTLTIQRTQQEDSAVYLCASSLRSNQPQHFGDGTRLSIL.